This T cell receptor beta chain is from a study of cytomegalovirus exposure and HLA in healthy donors. Overall study results and limits: Later genetic work tied a missense DCLRE1C variant to beta-chain V and J trimming.

Concerning this clone: What it binds is unknown.

Germline assignment: CDR1 MNHEY and CDR2 SVGAGI. Deletions cut 5 bases from V and 4 bases from J, with 8 bases between. The CDR3 totals 12 residues. The primer mix had 60 Vbeta and 13 Jbeta primers. Data came from immunoSEQ multiplex PCR; TCRdb stores just in-frame clones and leaves some out. The sample has 95,000 to 150,000 clones; about three fifths are singletons. This sequence originates from a middle-aged woman in good health and CMV-seropositive. The sequencing input was PBMCs. The J gene is TRBJ2-5, the V gene TRBV6-5; D not resolved. CDR3 nucleotide sequence: TGTGCCAGCAGTGGAGTGGGAGAGACCCAGTACTTC. This codes for CASSGVGETQYF.